The clone carrying this T cell receptor beta chain has a single count. Its cognate antigen is unknown. The sample comes from a study of CD8+ T cells in alopecia areata. Regarding the study as a whole: Many expanded lesional clones persisted in scalp and blood during tofacitinib.

Extracted RNA was reverse transcribed into cDNA, the sequencing template. Assay used: immunoSEQ multiplex PCR; TCRdb lists only in-frame clones, some missing. Of 150,000 to 200,000 clones in the sample, under 60% are singletons; the top ten hold approximately 12%. Indicated treatment: oral pan-JAK inhibitor, 5-10 mg twice daily. Researchers took lesional scalp punch biopsies and peripheral blood from people who were alopecia areata patients. The ends lost 5 bases at V and 9 bases at J; junction bases unmatched: 3. Germline loops: CDR1 MNHEY, CDR2 SVGAGI. There are 12 residues in the CDR3. The chain recombines TRBV6-5 with TRBJ2-2; TRBD2 matches at 7 bases. Sequenced here: CD8+ T cells sorted from blood, sampled at week 24, from a patient treated with tofacitinib. This clonotype was obtained from a human donor with alopecia areata. CDR3 bases: TGTGCCAGCAGTCCGGGGGGTAGGGAGCTGTTTTTT. This sequence encodes CASSPGGRELFF.